There are many counts of the clone carrying this TCR beta chain. Its antigen is unknown. The data derive from a study of identical twins. CDR1 and CDR2 from the germline V gene are SGHAT and FQDESV (reference sequence). J was trimmed by 1 base and V by 4 bases; bases with no gene match: 15. This CDR3 is built from 20 residues. Carrying unique molecular identifiers, the cDNA also gained a universal primer site through template switching. TCRdb independently ran MiXCR on the 5' RACE reads; one entry per CDR3 protein. The sample has around 140,000 distinct CDR3 sequences; roughly 3.5% are singletons. Whole-study results and caveats: Sequences that were out-of-frame, alpha and twin-shared displayed an excess of low generation probability. In cord blood, abundant beta clonotypes had fewer insertions; memory showed no trend. For zero-insertion analyses, partial confounding could come from invariant MAIT and iNKT cells.

The TCR comes from a man between 18 and 35 years old in good health. The V and J genes are TRBV11-1 and TRBJ2-1; 11 nucleotides line up with TRBD2. Specimen: memory T cells sorted from blood. CDR3 loop: CASSSLAGGPESRSYNEQFF. The CDR3 nucleotides read TGTGCCAGCAGCTCTTTAGCGGGAGGGCCTGAAAGCAGATCCTACAATGAGCAGTTCTTC.